Here is one T cell receptor (beta chain) with its context. It lacks a known antigen. Base qualities are missing; no much larger clone stands one base away. The data derive from a study of TIL therapy for anti-PD-1-resistant metastatic lung cancer (dated by TCRdb to the early 2020s). Background for the entire study: Enrolled patients had a median age of roughly 54 years (range roughly 38-75) and a median tumor PD-L1 proportion score of around 6%. The cohort was predominantly lung adenocarcinoma, with a handful of EGFR-mutant and two ALK-rearranged tumors, and half of patients were current or former smokers. Across the cohort, whole-exome sequencing showed a median non-synonymous tumor mutation burden of roughly 1.5 mutations per megabase. Tumor and peripheral blood T cell receptor beta sequencing was used to track clonotypes across tumor, expanded TIL product and serial blood samples. Results and caveats for the whole study, not just this receptor: Higher clonality and lower diversity were observed in expanded TIL cultures than in baseline intratumoral T cells (median clonality roughly 6.5% vs 31%, p < 0.0001). High clonal turnover was observed in TIL culture, with many enriched product clones not detected in the baseline tumor, which suggested clonal contraction rather than faithful expansion. The study protocol defined all tumor marker inferences as exploratory. Generalizability was limited because the cohort was highly selected, with more treatment-naive, never-smoker and oncogene-addicted patients included than is typical.

The time point label, as the study defines it: pre-treatment sample, taken before nivolumab and TIL therapy. The baseline tumor samples were excised metastases, mostly pleural nodules or supraclavicular lymph nodes, taken from the same resection that was used to grow TIL. Tumors were harvested prior to any PD-1/PD-L1 blockade, after which nivolumab was administered to patients, and lymphodepletion, expanded TIL infusion and IL-2 were given to patients who progressed. A phase I trial run at two centers enrolled adults with stage 4 NSCLC between late 2017 and January 2020. The samples were drawn from an open-label, single-arm phase I trial testing tumor-infiltrating lymphocyte therapy combined with nivolumab in advanced non-small cell lung cancer. Parts of each resected tumor were snap-frozen in liquid nitrogen and kept at -80 degrees C. Tumor regions of interest were chosen on H&E sections by laser-capture macrodissection, pulverized into around 16 mg aliquots, and extracted with Qiagen Allprep kits.

TCR beta CDR3 regions were amplified from genomic DNA with the immunoSEQ v3 hsTCRB kit using bias-controlled multiplex PCR. TCR libraries were sequenced on an Illumina NextSeq 500 to about 2 million read pairs for survey level or roughly 4.5-6.5 million for deep level. The original pipeline was this. Clonality was reported by immunoSEQ Analyzer software, which also assigned V, D and J genes and filtered out non-productive sequences. Repertoires of infused TIL and blood were compared using productive Simpson clonality and the Morisita overlap index of productive TRB rearrangements. Sourced from immuneACCESS, this table was stored by TCRdb with only in-frame sequences that have V and J called. A share of the clones is absent; for the studies checked, an unresolved V gene accounts for under half, and the remainder has no known explanation. V and J calls and clone size are as listed in that table; D and trimming were resolved from the DNA. The sample data list 50,000 to 60,000 clones, and about two thirds of these were observed just once. Clones ranked in the top ten supply 5.6% of the sample.

This receptor was taken from a person aged 25-85 years with non-small cell lung cancer. The material was tumor tissue, obtained at baseline.

The bases are TGCGCCAGCAGCATGGGACAGCTCATGAACACTGAAGCTTTCTTT. It is translated as CASSMGQLMNTEAFF. The rearrangement joined TRBV5-1 to TRBJ1-1; 7 of the junction bases match TRBD1. The CDR3 measures 15 amino acids from cysteine to phenylalanine. Of the read, only the CDR3 DNA is kept; its 45 bases are in frame from base 1. As encoded in the germline V gene, CDR1 is SGHRS while CDR2 is YFSETQ. Trimming takes 4 bases off V and 0 bases off J; junction bases not matched to a gene: 6. When the CDR3 is completed using the reference TRBV5-1 and TRBJ1-1 genes on either side, the full variable domain is KAGVTQTPRYLIKTRGQQVTLSCSPISGHRSVSWYQQTPGQGLQFLFEYFSETQRNKGNFPGRFSGRQFSNSRSEMNVSTLELGDSALYLCASSMGQLMNTEAFFGQGTRLTVV.